A single sample is the source of the 8 T cell receptor beta chains below, sequenced in a study of blood T cells in healthy people across ages. With a J-beta primer mix and a sample-barcoded 5' primer, a second PCR ran roughly 7 to 11 cycles. TCRdb re-called the 5' RACE reads through MiXCR, storing one row per CDR3 protein. Of about 1,500,000 distinct CDR3 sequences listed, 40% to 50% are singletons. Material for sequencing was blood. The receptors here all came from a woman younger than 35 in good health.

This clonotype was picked up a small number of times. This rearrangement joins TRBV5-1 to TRBJ2-3, with D maybe TRBD2 (5 bases). V shed 3 bases and J shed 9 bases, with 17 bases lying between them. CDR1 and CDR2 from the germline V gene are SGHRS and YFSETQ. This CDR3 spans 14 amino acids. The CDR3 is CASSSDIAGRTQYF. In DNA, the CDR3 is TGCGCCAGCAGCTCGGATATCGCGGGTAGGACGCAGTATTTT. Drawing the rest from reference TRBV5-1 and TRBJ2-3, the complete variable domain is KAGVTQTPRYLIKTRGQQVTLSCSPISGHRSVSWYQQTPGQGLQFLFEYFSETQRNKGNFPGRFSGRQFSNSRSEMNVSTLELGDSALYLCASSSDIAGRTQYFGPGTRLTVL.

The chain recombines TRBV24-1 with TRBJ1-2, with D possibly being TRBD1 (5 bases). The CDR3 is 18 amino acids. CDR1 and CDR2 from the germline V gene are KGHDR and SFDVKD. Between the trimmed V and J ends, which lost 4 bases and 4 bases, there was a span of 24 bases. CDR3 sequence: CATSEDSGAGRWGYGYTF. In DNA form, the CDR3 reads TGTGCCACCAGTGAAGATTCTGGGGCAGGGCGATGGGGCTATGGCTACACCTTC.

The chain combines TRBV20-1 with TRBJ1-2; D perhaps matches TRBD1 (5 bases). Per germline, CDR1 DFQATT and CDR2 SNEGSKA (reference sequence). CDR3 length equals 15 residues. The germline V and J ends were trimmed by 4 bases and 1 base, with 16 bases remaining between them. The CDR3: CSAKEDTLFNYGYTF. The CDR3 nucleotides read TGCAGTGCTAAGGAGGACACACTATTTAACTATGGCTACACCTTC.

The chain is built from TRBV20-1 and TRBJ2-3, with D possibly being TRBD2 (6 bases). CDR1 and CDR2 (germline): DFQATT, SNEGSKA (reference sequence). V gave up 6 bases and J gave up 1 base, with 26 bases separating them. The CDR3 has 18 amino acids. The CDR3 region has the DNA TGCAGTGCCATCCCCAAGGCGGGACGCCGCTTACGCACAGATACGCAGTATTTT. Translation gives CSAIPKAGRRLRTDTQYF.

The gene calls are TRBV18 and TRBJ1-5; TRBD1 might be the D (5 bases). This CDR3 has 17 amino acids. From germline, CDR1 is KGHSH and CDR2 LQKENI. V shed 3 bases and J shed 0 bases, with 15 bases lying between them. The CDR3 reads CASSPTIGTCSNQPQHF. CDR3 DNA sequence: TGTGCCAGCTCACCCACAATCGGGACTTGTAGCAATCAGCCCCAGCATTTT.

This clonotype turned up a few times. This rearrangement joins TRBV28 to TRBJ1-2, with D unresolved. The V end was cut by 5 bases, the J end by 5 bases, with 15 bases between. This CDR3 region has 14 residues. The germline V gene has CDR1 MDHEN and CDR2 SYDVKM. CDR3 region: CASSPPTGSYGYTF. CDR3 in DNA: TGTGCCAGCAGTCCACCGACGGGAAGTTATGGCTACACCTTC.

This chain uses TRBV9 with TRBJ2-7, with no clear D. Trimming removed 3 bases from V and 7 bases from J, with 11 bases in between. This CDR3 is 12 amino acids long. Germline V lookup: CDR1 SGDLS, CDR2 YYNGEE. CDR3 bases: TGTGCCAGCAGCGGATCAGACCCAGAGCAGTACTTC. Protein sequence: CASSGSDPEQYF.

The chain links TRBV5-4 to TRBJ2-3; D is perhaps TRBD2 (6 bases). The V and J ends lost 2 bases and 3 bases respectively, with 19 bases between them. CDR3 size: 17 residues. The germline CDR1 and CDR2 sequences are SGHNT and YYREEE (reference sequence). The CDR3 DNA sequence: TGTGCCAGCAGCTTTGGTATAACGGGCGGGGAAACAGATACGCAGTATTTT. Translated: CASSFGITGGETDTQYF. Full variable domain (remainder filled in from reference TRBV5-4 and TRBJ2-3): ETGVTQSPTHLIKTRGQQVTLRCSSQSGHNTVSWYQQALGQGPQFIFQYYREEENGRGNFPPRFSGLQFPNYSSELNVNALELDDSALYLCASSFGITGGETDTQYFGPGTRLTVL.